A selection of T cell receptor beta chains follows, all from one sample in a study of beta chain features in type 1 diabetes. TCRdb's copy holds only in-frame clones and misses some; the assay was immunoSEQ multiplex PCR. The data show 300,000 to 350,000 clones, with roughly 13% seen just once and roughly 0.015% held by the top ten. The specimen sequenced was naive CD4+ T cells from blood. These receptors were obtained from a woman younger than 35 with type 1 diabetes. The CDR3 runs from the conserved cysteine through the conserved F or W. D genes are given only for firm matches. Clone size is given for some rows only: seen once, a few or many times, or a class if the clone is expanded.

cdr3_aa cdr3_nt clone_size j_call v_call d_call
CASSLEHTLSSYNEQFF TGTGCCAGCAGCTTAGAACACACCCTCAGCTCCTACAATGAGCAGTTCTTC few TRBJ2-1 TRBV7-2 .
CASSLRERGETQYF TGTGCCAGCAGCCTACGGGAGCGAGGAGAGACCCAGTACTTC . TRBJ2-5 TRBV7-2 .
CAWHPTMNTEAFF TGTGCCTGGCACCCTACTATGAACACTGAAGCTTTCTTT few TRBJ1-1 TRBV30 .
CASSPKAGGTNEQFF TGTGCCAGCTCACCAAAGGCGGGAGGAACCAATGAGCAGTTCTTC . TRBJ2-1 TRBV18 TRBD2
CASSGAYGYTF TGTGCCAGCAGTGGCGCCTATGGCTACACCTTC . TRBJ1-2 TRBV25-1 .
CASSRGLRVGQFF TGTGCCAGCAGCCGGGGACTCCGGGTGGGGCAGTTCTTC few TRBJ2-1 TRBV14 .
CASSEYHRGLTEAFF TGTGCCAGCAGTGAATATCACAGGGGGTTAACTGAAGCTTTCTTT . TRBJ1-1 TRBV25-1 TRBD1
CASSPRQGAGYGYTF TGTGCCAGCAGTCCGCGACAGGGGGCGGGCTATGGCTACACCTTC once TRBJ1-2 TRBV28 TRBD1
CASSYLGTSGNNEQFF TGTGCCAGCAGTTACTTAGGGACTAGCGGGAACAATGAGCAGTTCTTC few TRBJ2-1 TRBV6-5 TRBD2
CASGRAGPYEQYF TGTGCCAGCGGTCGCGCGGGACCCTACGAGCAGTACTTC . TRBJ2-7 TRBV6-6 .
CASSPTSGRFVTDTQYF TGTGCCAGCAGCCCCACTAGCGGGAGGTTTGTAACAGATACGCAGTATTTT once TRBJ2-3 TRBV28 TRBD2
CAWTPWSGSNTEAFF TGTGCCTGGACTCCCTGGTCGGGTTCGAACACTGAAGCTTTCTTT few TRBJ1-1 TRBV30 .
CAITSASSYEQYF TGTGCCATCACTTCCGCGAGCTCCTACGAGCAGTACTTC . TRBJ2-7 TRBV10-3 .
CASRELAGVRVTGELFF TGTGCCAGCAGGGAGCTAGCGGGAGTAAGGGTCACCGGGGAGCTGTTTTTT . TRBJ2-2 TRBV7-9 TRBD2
CASSLVHGQPQHF TGTGCCAGCAGCTTAGTCCACGGTCAGCCCCAGCATTTT few TRBJ1-5 TRBV7-2 .
CASSFRLAGLTDTQYF TGTGCCAGCAGCTTCCGTCTAGCGGGTCTCACAGATACGCAGTATTTT few TRBJ2-3 TRBV5-4 TRBD2
CASSGGQLLANEQFF TGTGCCAGCAGTGGGGGACAGCTACTAGCTAATGAGCAGTTCTTC few TRBJ2-1 TRBV28 .
CASSPGQGAPGANVLTF TGTGCCAGCAGTCCGGGACAGGGGGCGCCTGGGGCCAACGTCCTGACTTTC few TRBJ2-6 TRBV2 TRBD1
CASTTGPNYGYTF TGTGCCAGCACCACAGGTCCGAACTATGGCTACACCTTC . TRBJ1-2 TRBV5-6 .
CAWSVQDRGTEAFF TGTGCCTGGAGTGTACAGGACAGGGGGACCGAAGCTTTCTTT few TRBJ1-1 TRBV30 TRBD1
CAWRTENYGYTF TGTGCCTGGAGGACAGAGAACTATGGCTACACCTTC . TRBJ1-2 TRBV30 .
CASRMGQSLSYGYTF TGTGCCAGCAGAATGGGACAGTCCCTATCCTATGGCTACACCTTC . TRBJ1-2 TRBV27 TRBD1
CASRGLAGTEAFF TGTGCCAGTAGGGGCTTGGCGGGCACTGAAGCTTTCTTT few TRBJ1-1 TRBV19 .
CASSLGGPQHF TGTGCCAGCAGCTTAGGCGGGCCCCAGCATTTT . TRBJ1-5 TRBV7-9 .
CASSVADMSGSPQHF TGTGCCAGCTCAGTTGCGGATATGAGCGGGTCGCCCCAGCATTTT . TRBJ1-5 TRBV18 .
CASSIESQDGNQPQHF TGTGCCAGTAGTATAGAGAGCCAGGATGGCAATCAGCCCCAGCATTTT few TRBJ1-5 TRBV19 .
CASEKSGEQYF TGTGCCAGTGAAAAATCGGGGGAGCAGTACTTC . TRBJ2-7 TRBV19 .
CASSFRGPSTDTQYF TGTGCCAGCAGTTTTAGGGGTCCCAGCACAGATACGCAGTATTTT . TRBJ2-3 TRBV27 .
CASSFNRGGGNNEQFF TGTGCCAGCAGCTTTAATCGAGGAGGGGGCAACAATGAGCAGTTCTTC few TRBJ2-1 TRBV5-6 .
CASSGTGNQPQHF TGTGCCAGCAGCGGGACAGGGAATCAGCCCCAGCATTTT . TRBJ1-5 TRBV11-2 TRBD1
CASSELRLARTQYF TGTGCCAGCAGTGAATTGCGGCTAGCCCGTACGCAGTATTTT few TRBJ2-3 TRBV2 .
CSAAQGGEAFF TGCAGTGCTGCTCAGGGTGGTGAAGCTTTCTTT few TRBJ1-1 TRBV20-1 .
CASSYSSGSSYNEQFF TGTGCCAGCAGTTACTCTAGCGGGAGCTCCTACAATGAGCAGTTCTTC . TRBJ2-1 TRBV6-5 TRBD2
CASSLDPEGTEAFF TGTGCCAGCAGCTTGGATCCAGAGGGCACTGAAGCTTTCTTT few TRBJ1-1 TRBV5-6 .
CAWRAGLAGFGTGELFF TGTGCCTGGAGAGCGGGACTAGCGGGATTTGGGACCGGGGAGCTGTTTTTT few TRBJ2-2 TRBV30 TRBD2
CAWSTGGGNTQYF TGTGCCTGGAGTACGGGAGGCGGCAATACGCAGTATTTT . TRBJ2-3 TRBV30 TRBD2
CSVDERIYNEQFF TGCAGCGTTGATGAGCGGATTTACAATGAGCAGTTCTTC few TRBJ2-1 TRBV29-1 .
CASSLGANTEAFF TGCGCCAGCAGCTTGGGAGCAAACACTGAAGCTTTCTTT few TRBJ1-1 TRBV5-1 .
CASSVGGVNNEQFF TGTGCCAGCAGCGTAGGGGGGGTCAACAATGAGCAGTTCTTC . TRBJ2-1 TRBV9 .
CASSWGVASGDYEQYF TGTGCCAGCAGCTGGGGGGTGGCTAGCGGGGACTACGAGCAGTACTTC . TRBJ2-7 TRBV28 TRBD2
CAIRSIDLGAQYF TGTGCCATCAGGTCTATAGACCTGGGAGCCCAGTACTTC few TRBJ2-5 TRBV10-3 .
CAISDTVNEQFF TGTGCCATCAGTGATACGGTGAATGAGCAGTTCTTC few TRBJ2-1 TRBV10-3 .
CASSVGPVNQPQHF TGTGCCAGCAGCGTTGGGCCAGTCAATCAGCCCCAGCATTTT . TRBJ1-5 TRBV9 .
CASIYRTPAGYEQYF TGTGCCAGCATTTACAGGACACCCGCAGGTTACGAGCAGTACTTC few TRBJ2-7 TRBV27 .
CASSSTSGRPTDTQYF TGTGCCAGCAGCTCGACTAGCGGGAGGCCCACAGATACGCAGTATTTT few TRBJ2-3 TRBV7-2 TRBD2
CATSRDTGGNTIYF TGTGCCACCAGCAGAGATACAGGGGGAAACACCATATATTTT few TRBJ1-3 TRBV15 .
CASGLRTARRETQYF TGTGCTAGTGGTTTACGGACAGCCCGCCGGGAGACCCAGTACTTC . TRBJ2-5 TRBV12-5 .
CSVISSGEQPQHF TGCAGCGTCATATCGTCAGGGGAACAGCCCCAGCATTTT few TRBJ1-5 TRBV29-1 .
CASSSDRGDTEAFF TGTGCCAGCAGCTCGGACAGGGGGGACACTGAAGCTTTCTTT few TRBJ1-1 TRBV9 TRBD1
CASGLESGDSYNEQFF TGTGCTAGTGGTTTGGAAAGCGGGGACTCCTACAATGAGCAGTTCTTC . TRBJ2-1 TRBV12-5 TRBD2
CASSGRTGGARETQYF TGTGCCAGCAGCGGACGGACAGGGGGCGCACGGGAGACCCAGTACTTC few TRBJ2-5 TRBV5-4 TRBD1
CASSVGTGAGELFF TGTGCCAGCAGCGTCGGGACAGGGGCCGGGGAGCTGTTTTTT few TRBJ2-2 TRBV9 TRBD1
CASTPSGRGVYEQYF TGTGCCAGCACCCCTAGCGGGAGAGGTGTCTACGAGCAGTACTTC few TRBJ2-7 TRBV28 TRBD2
CSAVSTDTQYF TGCAGTGCCGTTAGCACAGATACGCAGTATTTT . TRBJ2-3 TRBV20-1 .
CASSPLVPGQVEQFF TGTGCCAGCTCACCCCTCGTCCCGGGACAAGTTGAGCAGTTCTTC . TRBJ2-1 TRBV18 .
CSAGQANEKLFF TGCAGCGCGGGACAGGCTAATGAAAAACTGTTTTTT . TRBJ1-4 TRBV29-1 TRBD1
CASSSHRPGGGEQYF TGTGCCAGCAGTTCCCACAGGCCGGGTGGTGGAGAGCAGTACTTC . TRBJ2-7 TRBV28 .
CASCTMTGLDTQYF TGTGCCAGCTGTACCATGACAGGGTTAGATACACAGTATTTT . TRBJ2-3 TRBV6-1 TRBD1
CASLLAGEQFF TGTGCCAGTTTGCTAGCGGGTGAGCAGTTCTTC few TRBJ2-1 TRBV11-2 TRBD2